This note documents a single TCR beta chain sequence. Its antigen is currently unknown. V trimming: 5 bases; J trimming: 5 bases; junction bases outside the gene matches: 4. The CDR3 extends over 12 amino acids. In germline, CDR1 is SQVTM, CDR2 ANQGSEA. This specimen belongs to a study of T-cell reconstitution after alpha-beta-depleted transplantation in children. Whole-study findings and limits: Reports say that about two months after transplant, the alpha-beta T cells came out of several hundred graft clones that had expanded. High day-60 TCRbeta diversity in some patients came from surviving recipient T cells and thymic progenitors.

A TCRbeta library incorporating unique molecular identifiers was prepared. TCRdb passed the PCR reads through MiXCR, listing each CDR3 protein once. Among 450,000 to 550,000 distinct CDR3 sequences listed, about an eighth were seen once. This TCR was sampled from a female patient between 2 and 15 years old who had a stem cell transplant for aplastic anemia, so the T cells may come from the graft donor. This material consisted of PBMCs, mostly from graft donor cells, taken 180 days after TCRalphabeta/CD19-depleted stem cell transplant. The chain links TRBV29-1 to TRBJ2-5; 8 nucleotides line up with TRBD1. CDR3 bases: TGCAGCGTTAAGGACAGGGTTGAGACCCAGTACTTC. It translates to CSVKDRVETQYF.